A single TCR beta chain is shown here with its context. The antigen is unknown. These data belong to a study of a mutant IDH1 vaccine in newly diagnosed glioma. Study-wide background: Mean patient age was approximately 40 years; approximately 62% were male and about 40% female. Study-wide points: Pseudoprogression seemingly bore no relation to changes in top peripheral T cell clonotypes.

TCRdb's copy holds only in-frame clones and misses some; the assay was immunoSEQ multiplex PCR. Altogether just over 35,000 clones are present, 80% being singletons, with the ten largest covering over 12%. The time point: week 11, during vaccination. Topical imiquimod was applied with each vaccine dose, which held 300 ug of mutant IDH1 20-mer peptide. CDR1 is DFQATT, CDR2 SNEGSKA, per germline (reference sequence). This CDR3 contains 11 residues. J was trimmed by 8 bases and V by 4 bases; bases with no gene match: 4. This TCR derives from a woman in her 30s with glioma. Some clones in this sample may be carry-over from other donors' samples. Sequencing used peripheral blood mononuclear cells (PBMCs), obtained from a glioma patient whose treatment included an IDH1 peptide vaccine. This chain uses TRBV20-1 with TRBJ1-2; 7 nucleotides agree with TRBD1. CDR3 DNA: TGCAGTGCTACAACAGGGGCCGGCTACACCTTC. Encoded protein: CSATTGAGYTF.